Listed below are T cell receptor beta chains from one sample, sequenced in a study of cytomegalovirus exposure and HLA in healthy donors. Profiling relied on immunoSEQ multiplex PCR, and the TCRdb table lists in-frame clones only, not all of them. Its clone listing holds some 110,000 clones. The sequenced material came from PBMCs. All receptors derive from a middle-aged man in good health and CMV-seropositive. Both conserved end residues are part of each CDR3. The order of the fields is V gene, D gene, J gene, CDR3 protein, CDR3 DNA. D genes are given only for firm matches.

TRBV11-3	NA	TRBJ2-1	CASSLDPGRGRQFF	TGTGCCAGCAGCTTAGATCCGGGGAGAGGGAGGCAGTTCTTC
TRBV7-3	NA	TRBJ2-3	CASSQAGVLGDTQYF	TGTGCCAGCAGCCAAGCCGGAGTGTTAGGCGATACGCAGTATTTT
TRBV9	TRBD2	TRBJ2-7	CASAGTSGSYEQYF	TGTGCCAGCGCAGGGACTAGCGGGAGTTACGAGCAGTACTTC
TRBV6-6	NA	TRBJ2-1	CASEGDAEEQFF	TGTGCCAGCGAGGGGGACGCTGAGGAGCAGTTCTTC
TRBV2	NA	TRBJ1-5	CAYREGPGSPQHF	TGTGCCTACAGGGAGGGGCCCGGGTCGCCCCAGCATTTT
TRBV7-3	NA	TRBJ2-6	CASSLNGAGLISGANVLTF	TGTGCCAGCAGCTTAAATGGGGCAGGATTGATATCTGGGGCCAACGTCCTGACTTTC
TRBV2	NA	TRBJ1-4	CASNRENNEKLFF	TGTGCCAGCAATAGAGAGAACAATGAAAAACTGTTTTTT
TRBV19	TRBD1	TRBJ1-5	CASSVGQGSFNQPQHF	TGTGCCAGTAGTGTCGGACAGGGTTCCTTCAATCAGCCCCAGCATTTT
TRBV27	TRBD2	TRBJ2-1	CASTPAGLGFNEQFF	TGTGCCAGCACCCCGGCGGGACTAGGCTTCAATGAGCAGTTCTTC
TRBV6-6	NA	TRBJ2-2	CATTLGTSNTGELFF	TGTGCCACCACCCTCGGGACTTCGAACACCGGGGAGCTGTTTTTT
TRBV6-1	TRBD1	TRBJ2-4	CASSEIVRDRGGKNIQYF	TGTGCCAGCAGTGAAATCGTACGGGACAGGGGCGGCAAAAACATTCAGTACTTC
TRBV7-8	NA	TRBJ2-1	CASSPPGTGYNEQFF	TGTGCCAGCAGCCCACCCGGGACTGGGTACAATGAGCAGTTCTTC
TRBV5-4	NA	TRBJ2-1	CASSLKSPRGEQFF	TGTGCCAGCAGCTTAAAGTCCCCCCGCGGTGAGCAGTTCTTC
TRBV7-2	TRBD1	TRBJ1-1	CASSLAMWAGTGRPGTEAFF	TGTGCCAGCAGCTTAGCGATGTGGGCCGGGACAGGGAGACCAGGCACTGAAGCTTTCTTT
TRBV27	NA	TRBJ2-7	CASSFQESYEQYF	TGTGCCAGCAGTTTTCAGGAATCCTACGAGCAGTACTTC
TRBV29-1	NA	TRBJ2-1	CSVRRRATYNEQFF	TGCAGCGTTAGGCGGAGGGCCACCTACAATGAGCAGTTCTTC
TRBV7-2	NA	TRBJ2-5	CASSEISGTLLGETQYF	TGTGCCAGCAGCGAGATTTCCGGGACTCTTCTGGGGGAGACCCAGTACTTC
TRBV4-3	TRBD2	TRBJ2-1	CASSQDWDPGGLAGGYNEQFF	TGCGCCAGCAGCCAAGATTGGGACCCCGGTGGACTAGCGGGAGGGTACAATGAGCAGTTCTTC
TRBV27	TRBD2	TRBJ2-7	CASSFERDNEQYF	TGTGCCAGCAGTTTCGAGCGGGATAACGAGCAGTACTTC
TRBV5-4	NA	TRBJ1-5	CASSQGSNQPQHF	TGTGCCAGCAGCCAGGGTAGCAATCAGCCCCAGCATTTT
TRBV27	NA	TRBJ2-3	CASSPLDTDTQYF	TGTGCCAGCAGTCCCCTAGACACAGATACGCAGTATTTT
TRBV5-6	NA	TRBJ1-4	CASSEGPDEKLFF	TGTGCCAGCAGCGAGGGCCCAGATGAAAAACTGTTTTTT
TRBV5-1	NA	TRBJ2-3	CASSTGTQSTDTQYF	TGCGCCAGTTCTACCGGGACACAGAGCACAGATACGCAGTATTTT
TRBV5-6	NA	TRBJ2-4	CASSGDGGTTNIQYF	TGTGCCAGCAGCGGTGACGGCGGAACCACAAACATTCAGTACTTC
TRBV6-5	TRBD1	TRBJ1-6	CASSLRTGSAPLHF	TGTGCCAGCAGTCTAAGGACAGGGTCTGCACCCCTCCACTTT
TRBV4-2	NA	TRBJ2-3	CASSQPGTDTQYF	TGTGCCAGCAGCCAACCTGGCACAGATACGCAGTATTTT
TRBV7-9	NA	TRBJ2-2	CASSSRNTGELFF	TGTGCCAGCAGCTCCAGAAACACCGGGGAGCTGTTTTTT
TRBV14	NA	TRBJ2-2	CASSQVYTGELFF	TGTGCCAGCAGCCAAGTATACACCGGGGAGCTGTTTTTT
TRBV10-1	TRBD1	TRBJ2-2	CASRGRQGAHGELFF	TGCGCCAGCAGGGGTCGACAGGGGGCTCACGGGGAGCTGTTTTTT
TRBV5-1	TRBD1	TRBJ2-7	CASRLGTGVIYEQYF	TGCGCCAGCAGGCTCGGGACAGGGGTCATTTACGAGCAGTACTTC
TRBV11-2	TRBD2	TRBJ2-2	CASSFKLSGSNTGELFF	TGTGCCAGCAGCTTCAAACTTAGCGGGAGCAACACCGGGGAGCTGTTTTTT
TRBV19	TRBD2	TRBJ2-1	CASSSRLAGPPFNEQFF	TGTGCCAGTAGTTCCCGACTAGCGGGACCCCCTTTCAATGAGCAGTTCTTC
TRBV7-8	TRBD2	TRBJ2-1	CASSLNGLAGVGEQFF	TGTGCCAGCAGCCTAAACGGACTAGCGGGAGTTGGTGAGCAGTTCTTC
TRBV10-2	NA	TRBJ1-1	CASSERPTLESLNTEAFF	TGCGCCAGCAGTGAACGCCCAACCTTAGAGAGTCTAAACACTGAAGCTTTCTTT
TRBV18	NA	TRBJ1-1	CASSPQGDTEAFF	TGTGCCAGCTCACCACAGGGGGACACTGAAGCTTTCTTT
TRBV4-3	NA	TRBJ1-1	CASSQERGLAAFF	TGCGCCAGCAGCCAAGAAAGGGGATTGGCAGCTTTCTTT
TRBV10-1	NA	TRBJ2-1	CASSESKASAVNEQFF	TGCGCCAGCAGTGAGTCTAAGGCTAGCGCCGTGAATGAGCAGTTCTTC
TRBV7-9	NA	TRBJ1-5	CASSRGGGNQPQHF	TGTGCCAGCAGCCGGGGAGGGGGAAATCAGCCCCAGCATTTT
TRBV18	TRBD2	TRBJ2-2	CASSPFSGMSTGELFF	TGTGCCAGCTCACCCTTTAGCGGGATGAGCACCGGGGAGCTGTTTTTT
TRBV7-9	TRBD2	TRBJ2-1	CASSLAGQREHNEQFF	TGTGCCAGCAGCTTAGCGGGCCAGCGGGAACACAATGAGCAGTTCTTC
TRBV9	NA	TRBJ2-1	CASSVEVQGRNEQFF	TGTGCCAGCAGCGTAGAGGTCCAGGGTCGCAATGAGCAGTTCTTC
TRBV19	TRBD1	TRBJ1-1	CASSRTGLNTEAFF	TGTGCCAGTAGTAGGACAGGGTTGAACACTGAAGCTTTCTTT
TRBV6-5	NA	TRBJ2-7	CASSPQEGSYEQYF	TGTGCCAGCAGTCCGCAGGAGGGGAGCTACGAGCAGTACTTC
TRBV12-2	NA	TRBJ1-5	CASRLALGRGIVQPQHF	TGTGCAAGTCGCTTAGCGCTGGGCAGGGGAATTGTTCAGCCCCAGCATTTT
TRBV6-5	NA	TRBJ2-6	CASSLDGAGANVLTF	TGTGCCAGCAGTTTAGATGGAGCTGGGGCCAACGTCCTGACTTTC
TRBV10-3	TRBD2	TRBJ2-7	CAIRESGGSSYEQYF	TGTGCCATCAGGGAGTCCGGCGGGAGCTCCTACGAGCAGTACTTC
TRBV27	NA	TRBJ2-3	CASLRGSKVTDTQYF	TGTGCCAGCCTGAGGGGGAGTAAAGTCACAGATACGCAGTATTTT
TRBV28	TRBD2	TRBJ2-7	CASSPYSGTIYEQYF	TGTGCCAGCAGTCCCTATAGCGGGACCATTTACGAGCAGTACTTC
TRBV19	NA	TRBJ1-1	CASSIQGWGTEAFF	TGTGCCAGTAGTATTCAGGGGTGGGGCACTGAAGCTTTCTTT
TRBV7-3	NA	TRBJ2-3	CASSFQGPTDTQYF	TGTGCCAGCAGCTTCCAGGGCCCCACAGATACGCAGTATTTT
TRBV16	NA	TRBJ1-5	CASSPRRGNQPQHF	TGTGCCAGCAGCCCCCGCCGGGGCAATCAGCCCCAGCATTTT
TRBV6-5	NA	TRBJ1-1	CASSSPRLTGQSEAFF	TGTGCCAGCAGTTCCCCAAGACTTACAGGGCAGTCTGAAGCTTTCTTT
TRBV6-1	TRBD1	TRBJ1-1	CASTAQGASTEAFF	TGTGCCAGCACTGCACAGGGGGCGAGTACTGAAGCTTTCTTT
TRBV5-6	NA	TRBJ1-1	CASSDGGFRSAFF	TGTGCCAGCAGCGACGGAGGCTTCCGAAGTGCTTTCTTT